Presented here are 17 T cell receptor beta chains from one specimen sequenced in a study of OX40 agonist ivuxolimab in advanced cancers. Libraries were prepared by immunoSEQ multiplex PCR; TCRdb keeps only in-frame clonotypes and omits some of them. The top ten hold about 0.35% of the sample, which has roughly 90,000 clones, roughly 90% seen once. The sample consisted of CD4+ or CD8+ T cells sorted from blood, taken in a trial of the OX40 agonist ivuxolimab. The receptors were sampled from an adult with an advanced solid tumor such as melanoma, head and neck, liver or kidney cancer.

The rearrangement joins TRBV2 to TRBJ1-1; D call uncertain. CDR3 size: 12 residues. CDR1 and CDR2 from the germline V gene are SNHLY and FYNNEI. Between the trimmed V and J ends, which lost 8 bases and 7 bases, there was a span of 14 bases. The CDR3 coding sequence is TGTGCCAGCGCGCTTGATTCCAATGAAGCTTTCTTT. Translating it yields CASALDSNEAFF.

This chain links TRBV11-2 with TRBJ2-3, with 13 bases lining up with TRBD2. Germline trimming cut 5 bases from V and 4 bases from J; bases unmatched to any gene: 6. The CDR3 totals 16 residues. Germline CDR1 SGHAT, CDR2 FQNNGV. CDR3 amino acids: CASSPRLAGGSDTQYF. CDR3 DNA: TGTGCCAGCAGCCCAAGACTAGCGGGAGGATCAGATACGCAGTATTTT. Full variable domain (remainder filled in from reference TRBV11-2 and TRBJ2-3): EAGVAQSPRYKIIEKRQSVAFWCNPISGHATLYWYQQILGQGPKLLIQFQNNGVVDDSQLPKDRFSAERLKGVDSTLKIQPAKLEDSAVYLCASSPRLAGGSDTQYFGPGTRLTVL.

This rearrangement joins TRBV29-1 to TRBJ2-1; 9 bases are shared with TRBD2. Trimming at V came to 5 bases and at J to 1 base, leaving 9 bases not matched to a gene. The CDR3 extends over 16 amino acids. Per germline, CDR1 SQVTM and CDR2 ANQGSEA. CDR3 residues: CSVHAGGGGSYNEQFF. DNA of the CDR3: TGCAGCGTTCATGCGGGAGGGGGTGGTTCCTACAATGAGCAGTTCTTC.

V is TRBV5-6 and J is TRBJ2-5, with D perhaps given as TRBD1 or TRBD2 (6 bases each). Germline CDR1 and CDR2: SGHDT and YYEEEE. The CDR3 loop spans 15 amino acids. The V gene lost 4 bases and the J gene lost 4 bases, with 17 bases spanning the gap. CDR3 sequence: CASSPGAGVGETQYF. Written as DNA, the CDR3 is TGTGCCAGCAGCCCGGGGGCAGGGGTCGGAGAGACCCAGTACTTC.

The chain employs TRBV7-2 and TRBJ2-7; a possible D gene is TRBD2 (5 bases). V dropped 4 bases and J dropped 4 bases, with 11 bases sitting between them. Germline loops: CDR1 SGHTA, CDR2 FQGNSA. The CDR3 totals 13 residues. CDR3 sequence (DNA): TGTGCCAGCAGCTCAAAGCCGGGGTACGAGCAGTACTTC. It encodes CASSSKPGYEQYF.

Regarding this clone: In the same sample, other DNA sequences code for this CDR3. The rearrangement links TRBV5-1 to TRBJ2-5; D is ambiguous. This CDR3 has 13 amino acids. Germline loops: CDR1 SGHRS, CDR2 YFSETQ. Trimming took off 0 bases at V and 1 base at J, with 4 bases between the two ends. The CDR3 protein is CASSLEGQETQYF. Written as DNA, the CDR3 is TGCGCCAGCAGCTTGGAGGGCCAAGAGACCCAGTACTTC. Looking up the rest from reference TRBV5-1 and TRBJ2-5 gives the full variable domain: KAGVTQTPRYLIKTRGQQVTLSCSPISGHRSVSWYQQTPGQGLQFLFEYFSETQRNKGNFPGRFSGRQFSNSRSEMNVSTLELGDSALYLCASSLEGQETQYFGPGTRLLVL.

This clone has more than one count but fewer than ten. The chain combines TRBV11-2 with TRBJ1-2; D may be TRBD1 (6 bases). CDR1 SGHAT and CDR2 FQNNGV come from the germline V gene. Trimming took 5 bases from V and 2 from J, leaving 9 bases between them. The CDR3 extends over 13 amino acids. The CDR3 region has the DNA TGTGCCAGCAGCCCGCAGGGGAACTATGGCTACACCTTC. It is translated as CASSPQGNYGYTF.

This clone has a single count. The rearrangement joins TRBV7-2 to TRBJ2-3; D may be TRBD1 (5 bases). The CDR3 covers 12 residues. CDR1 SGHTA and CDR2 FQGNSA come from the germline V gene. The germline V and J ends were trimmed by 5 bases and 6 bases, with 9 bases remaining between them. The CDR3 bases are TGTGCCAGCAGCGCCCAGGGCGATACGCAGTATTTT. Translating gives CASSAQGDTQYF.

The CDR3 sequence: CASSFRQGPGRAYEQYF. CDR3 bases: TGTGCCAGCAGCTTCCGACAGGGCCCCGGGAGGGCCTACGAGCAGTACTTC. The chain links TRBV25-1 to TRBJ2-7; weak D call: TRBD2 (8 bases). The length of the CDR3 is 17 residues. The V end was cut by 6 bases, the J end by 2 bases, with 23 bases between. The germline gives CDR1 MGHDK, CDR2 SYGVNS.

This rearrangement joins TRBV15 to TRBJ2-1, with TRBD2 matching 9 bases. The CDR3 length is 14 residues. J gave up 8 bases and V 7 bases, and 9 bases lay outside the gene matches. Germline CDR1 reads LNHNV; CDR2 reads YYDKDF (reference sequence). CDR3: CATNSGTSSHEQFF. CDR3 coding DNA: TGTGCCACCAATTCCGGGACTAGCAGCCATGAGCAGTTCTTC.

The chain employs TRBV5-1 and TRBJ2-3; 10 positions agree with TRBD2. Losses at the gene ends were 4 bases for V and 5 bases for J; bases not matched to a gene: 4. Germline CDR1 reads SGHRS; CDR2 reads YFSETQ. The CDR3 runs 14 residues. The CDR3 bases are TGCGCCAGCAGCCCTGTAGCGGGAGGAGATACGCAGTATTTT. It codes for CASSPVAGGDTQYF.

Of note for this clone: The germline gene is not matched at one end of the junction; a read error may be the cause. The sample carries other DNA sequences with the same CDR3. V usage is TRBV6-6 and J usage is TRBJ1-4, with D possibly being TRBD1 (5 bases). From germline, CDR1 is MNHNY and CDR2 SVGAGI (reference sequence). The CDR3 length is 15 residues. The CDR3 region has the DNA TGCGCCATCAGAGGCGGGGGAGCAACTAATGAAAAACTGTTTTTT. Encoded protein: CAIRGGGATNEKLFF.

The chain links TRBV6-1 to TRBJ2-3; maybe TRBD2 (6 bases). Germline V CDR1 and CDR2: MNHNS, SASEGT. This CDR3 comprises 15 residues. The V gene lost 6 bases and the J gene lost 2 bases, with 15 bases spanning the gap. Here the CDR3 DNA reads TGTGCCAGCAGCGAAAGGAGGGCCGACACAGATACGCAGTATTTT. It codes for CASSERRADTDTQYF.

The CDR3 reads CASSEAGGGIRTYEQYF. As DNA, the CDR3 is TGTGCCAGCAGTGAAGCAGGGGGGGGCATTCGAACCTACGAGCAGTACTTC. The genes are TRBV2 and TRBJ2-7; possibly TRBD2 for D (7 bases). V was clipped by 0 bases and J by 2 bases, with 17 bases between them. The CDR3 runs 17 residues. The V gene's germline CDR1 is SNHLY and CDR2 FYNNEI.

The J gene is TRBJ2-7, the V gene TRBV11-2; 8 positions match TRBD1. The trim removed 0 bases at V and 0 bases at J, leaving 4 bases unmatched. The germline CDR1 and CDR2 sequences are SGHAT and FQNNGV. CDR3 length equals 16 residues. The CDR3 DNA reads TGTGCCAGCAGCTTAGACAGGGGGCGGTCCTCCTACGAGCAGTACTTC. As protein: CASSLDRGRSSYEQYF.

The chain carries TRBV5-1 and TRBJ2-5; 10 positions agree with TRBD2. Germline V gene data show CDR1 as SGHRS and CDR2 as YFSETQ. With V trimmed by 0 bases and J by 1 base, 6 bases remained unmatched. The CDR3 runs 17 residues. In DNA, the CDR3 is TGCGCCAGCAGCTTGGCCTCCAGCGGGAGGGCCCAAGAGACCCAGTACTTC. It specifies CASSLASSGRAQETQYF.

This clone turned up a few times. The rearrangement links TRBV28 to TRBJ1-1, with a weak D call TRBD1 (5 bases). This CDR3 comprises 15 residues. Germline CDR1 reads MDHEN; CDR2 reads SYDVKM. V was cut by 7 bases and J by 8 bases, with 23 bases left in between. CDR3 in DNA: TGTGCCAGCAAACCACTGGGCAGGGCAGGTTCCGAAGCTTTCTTT. Its translation is CASKPLGRAGSEAFF.